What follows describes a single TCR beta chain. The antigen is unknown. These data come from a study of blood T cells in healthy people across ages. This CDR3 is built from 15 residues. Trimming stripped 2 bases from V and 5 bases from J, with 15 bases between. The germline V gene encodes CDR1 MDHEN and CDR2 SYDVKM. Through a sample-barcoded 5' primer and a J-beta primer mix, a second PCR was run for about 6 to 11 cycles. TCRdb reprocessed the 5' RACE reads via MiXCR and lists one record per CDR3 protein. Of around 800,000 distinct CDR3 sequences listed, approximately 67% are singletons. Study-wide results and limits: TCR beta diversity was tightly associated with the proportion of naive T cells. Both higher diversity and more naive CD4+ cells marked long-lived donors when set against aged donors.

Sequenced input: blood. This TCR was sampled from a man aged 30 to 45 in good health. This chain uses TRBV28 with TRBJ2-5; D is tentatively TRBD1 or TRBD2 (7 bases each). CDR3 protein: CASSLDREGAETQYF. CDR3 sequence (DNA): TGTGCCAGCAGTTTAGACAGGGAGGGAGCGGAGACCCAGTACTTC.